Listed below are T cell receptor beta chains from one sample, sequenced in a study of blood T cell repertoires in COVID-19. Data came from immunoSEQ multiplex PCR; TCRdb stores just in-frame clones and leaves some out. The sample carries roughly 140,000 clones, about 85% recorded once. The sample was peripheral blood. These receptors came from a woman in her sixties or seventies with COVID-19, enrolled during active disease. CDR3s include the opening cysteine and the closing phenylalanine or tryptophan. D genes are given only for firm matches. Clone size is given for some rows only: seen once, a few or many times, or a class if the clone is expanded.

D	J	V	size	DNA	CDR3
NA	TRBJ1-2	TRBV25-1	NA	TGTGCCAGCAGCGAATATGAGGGCGGACTGGCCTATGGCTACACCTTC	CASSEYEGGLAYGYTF
NA	TRBJ1-2	TRBV5-6	NA	TGTGCCAGCAGCTTGGTCAGGGGAGAAGGAGGCTACACCTTC	CASSLVRGEGGYTF
TRBD1	TRBJ2-1	TRBV27	NA	TGTGCCAGCAGTTTATATACAGGGGGCAATGAGCAGTTCTTC	CASSLYTGGNEQFF
TRBD1	TRBJ1-2	TRBV18	NA	TGTGCCAGCTCACGAACGGACAGGGACTATGGCTACACCTTC	CASSRTDRDYGYTF
TRBD2	TRBJ2-1	TRBV18	NA	TGTGCCAGCTCACCGGCTAGCGGGATAGAATATGAGCAGTTCTTC	CASSPASGIEYEQFF
TRBD2	TRBJ2-1	TRBV19	NA	TGTGCCAGTAGTAGCGGACTAGCGGTCAAGAATGAGCAGTTCTTC	CASSSGLAVKNEQFF
NA	TRBJ2-1	TRBV7-6	NA	TGTGCCAGCAGCACCCGGGACTCCCACAATGAGCAGTTCTTC	CASSTRDSHNEQFF
TRBD1	TRBJ1-1	TRBV6-5	NA	TGTGCCAGCAGTTCCAGGGGGAGGACTGAAGCTTTCTTT	CASSSRGRTEAFF
TRBD2	TRBJ2-5	TRBV7-9	few	TGTGCCAGCAGCGCCCCCAGCGGGAGAAAACAAGAGACCCAGTACTTC	CASSAPSGRKQETQYF
TRBD1	TRBJ2-1	TRBV18	once	TGTGCCAGCTCACCGACAGGGTACAATGAGCAGTTCTTC	CASSPTGYNEQFF
TRBD1	TRBJ2-4	TRBV27	NA	TGTGCCAGCAGTTCACGGGGGACAGGGGGCTATTTAGCCAAAAACATTCAGTACTTC	CASSSRGTGGYLAKNIQYF
NA	TRBJ2-5	TRBV19	NA	TGTGCCAGTAGTATAAGCCCAGAGGGGACCCAGTACTTC	CASSISPEGTQYF
NA	TRBJ1-5	TRBV10-3	NA	TGTGCCATCAGCCCCGGCCAGGGCAATCAGCCCCAGCATTTT	CAISPGQGNQPQHF
TRBD1	TRBJ1-2	TRBV19	once	TGTGCCAGTAGTATAGATTCGGGGACAGGGAACTATGGCTACACCTTC	CASSIDSGTGNYGYTF
NA	TRBJ2-7	TRBV7-3	NA	TGTGCCAGCAGCTTAGCAGCAGGGTCCCACGAGCAGTACTTC	CASSLAAGSHEQYF
NA	TRBJ1-4	TRBV6-5	NA	TGTGCCAGCAGTTACGTGGGGAGTAATGAAAAACTGTTTTTT	CASSYVGSNEKLFF
TRBD1	TRBJ2-3	TRBV30	NA	TGTGCCTGGAGTACGTACACAGGGGGCGCGGACGTCACGCAGTATTTT	CAWSTYTGGADVTQYF
TRBD2	TRBJ2-7	TRBV7-9	NA	TGTGCCAGCAGCACAAGGGGACTAGACTACGAGCAGTACTTC	CASSTRGLDYEQYF
NA	TRBJ1-2	TRBV30	NA	TGTGCCTGGAGTTTTGACGGGGACTATGGCTACACCTTC	CAWSFDGDYGYTF
TRBD1	TRBJ2-1	TRBV20-1	NA	TGCAGTGCTGCCCCTGGACAGGTTGAGTTCTTC	CSAAPGQVEFF
TRBD2	TRBJ2-7	TRBV6-4	NA	TGTGCCAGCATAGGACTAGCGGGAGGGAACGAGCAGTACTTC	CASIGLAGGNEQYF
TRBD1	TRBJ2-2	TRBV10-2	once	TGCGCCAGCTACCGGGACAGGGGAGACACCGGGGAGCTGTTTTTT	CASYRDRGDTGELFF
TRBD1	TRBJ2-3	TRBV5-5	NA	TGTGCCAGCAGCGAAGGACAGGGGAGCACAGATACGCAGTATTTT	CASSEGQGSTDTQYF
NA	TRBJ1-5	TRBV9	few	TGTGCCAGCAGCGTAGGGGATAGGGGGCAGCCCCAGCATTTT	CASSVGDRGQPQHF
NA	TRBJ1-1	TRBV30	NA	TGTGCCTGGAGTTACAGGGCCCAAGCTTTCTTT	CAWSYRAQAFF
NA	TRBJ1-3	TRBV18	NA	TGTGCCAGCCGGGAGAGGGGAAACACCATATATTTT	CASRERGNTIYF
NA	TRBJ1-4	TRBV5-8	NA	TGTGCCAGCAGCTTGGGCGATAGCGGGGAGGAAAAACTGTTTTTT	CASSLGDSGEEKLFF
TRBD1	TRBJ1-1	TRBV7-9	NA	TGTGCCAGCAGCTTCTTGACAGGGATAGCTGAAGCTTTCTTT	CASSFLTGIAEAFF
NA	TRBJ2-7	TRBV18	NA	TGTGCCAGCTCAGAAGGAAGGGGTACCTACGAGCAGTACTTC	CASSEGRGTYEQYF
TRBD1	TRBJ1-1	TRBV13	once	TGTGCCAGCAGCATCTGGGACAGGGCGGGTGAAGCTTTCTTT	CASSIWDRAGEAFF
TRBD1	TRBJ1-5	TRBV6-1	NA	TGTGCCAGCAGTGATAGTCTCTGGACAGGTAATCAGCCCCAGCATTTT	CASSDSLWTGNQPQHF
NA	TRBJ1-2	TRBV7-3	NA	TGTGCCAGCAGCCGGACAGACACTTCCTATGGCTACACCTTC	CASSRTDTSYGYTF
NA	TRBJ1-6	TRBV19	NA	TGTGCCAGCAGCCAGGGCCAAATCGCTTCACCCCTCCACTTT	CASSQGQIASPLHF
NA	TRBJ1-1	TRBV5-1	NA	TGCGCCAGCAGCTTGGGGTCGGTGAACACTGAAGCTTTCTTT	CASSLGSVNTEAFF
TRBD2	TRBJ2-2	TRBV7-9	NA	TGTGCCAGCAGCGACCTCTGGGCTAGCGGAGACACCGGGGAGCTGTTTTTT	CASSDLWASGDTGELFF
NA	TRBJ1-6	TRBV5-1	NA	TGCGCCAGCCAGGACAGCAATTCACCCCTCCACTTT	CASQDSNSPLHF
NA	TRBJ1-5	TRBV6-5	NA	TGTGCCAGCAGCTCCTACCACGATCAGCCCCAGCATTTT	CASSSYHDQPQHF
NA	TRBJ2-5	TRBV10-1	NA	TGCGCCAGCAGTGAGTCGGCCCAGAGGTCGGAGACCCAGTACTTC	CASSESAQRSETQYF
TRBD1	TRBJ1-1	TRBV19	NA	TGTGCCAGTAGTATGGAACGAACAGGGGGCACTGAAGCTTTCTTT	CASSMERTGGTEAFF
NA	TRBJ1-1	TRBV6-5	NA	TGTGCCAGCAGTAGGACACTGAACACTGAAGCTTTCTTT	CASSRTLNTEAFF
TRBD1	TRBJ1-6	TRBV10-2	NA	TGCGCCAGCAGCCCCACCCCGACAGGGCCGGCTGGTTCACCCCTCCACTTT	CASSPTPTGPAGSPLHF
NA	TRBJ1-1	TRBV30	NA	TGTGCCTGGAGGATACATAATGCGAACACTGAAGCTTTCTTT	CAWRIHNANTEAFF
NA	TRBJ1-3	TRBV11-2	few	TGTGCCAGCAGCTTAAGACTTACGGCTGCTGGAAACACCATATATTTT	CASSLRLTAAGNTIYF
TRBD1	TRBJ1-3	TRBV7-9	once	TGTGCCAGCAGCTTACGGTCAGGGGGCGCCGGAAACACCATATATTTT	CASSLRSGGAGNTIYF
TRBD2	TRBJ2-3	TRBV18	NA	TGTGCCAGCTCACCTAGCGGGAGGGCCTCAAATACGCAGTATTTT	CASSPSGRASNTQYF
TRBD2	TRBJ2-3	TRBV6-5	NA	TGTGCCAGCAGTTACACTAGCGGGAGTGCATACGATACGCAGTATTTT	CASSYTSGSAYDTQYF
TRBD1	TRBJ1-3	TRBV30	NA	TGTGCCTGGAGTGCGGGACAGAGAAGAAACACCATATATTTT	CAWSAGQRRNTIYF
TRBD2	TRBJ2-2	TRBV5-5	NA	TGTGCCAGCAGTGCGGGAGTGAACACCGGGGAGCTGTTTTTT	CASSAGVNTGELFF
NA	TRBJ1-5	TRBV2	NA	TGTGCCAGCAGTACAGGGTTTCAGCCCCAGCATTTT	CASSTGFQPQHF
TRBD1	TRBJ1-3	TRBV6-5	NA	TGTGCCAGCAGTTACGGCCAGGGGGCTGGAAACACCATATATTTT	CASSYGQGAGNTIYF
NA	TRBJ1-2	TRBV27	NA	TGTGCCAGCAGTTTACAGGGGTTGAGCTACACCTTC	CASSLQGLSYTF
NA	TRBJ1-6	TRBV5-1	NA	TGCGCCAGCAGCTTCTTAATTCGGGGGGGATCGAGCTCCTATAATTCACCCCTCCACTTT	CASSFLIRGGSSSYNSPLHF
TRBD2	TRBJ2-1	TRBV27	NA	TGTGCCAGCAGTTTATTGGCTAGCGGGGGGGCGATTTTTGAGCAGTTCTTC	CASSLLASGGAIFEQFF
NA	TRBJ1-1	TRBV7-2	once	TGTGCCAGCAGCTTAATACAGCCCAACACTGAAGCTTTCTTT	CASSLIQPNTEAFF
NA	TRBJ2-1	TRBV7-3	NA	TGTGCCAGCAGCTTAACCCAGGGGTCCTACAATGAGCAGTTCTTC	CASSLTQGSYNEQFF